This entry is about one T cell receptor (beta chain). The antigen is unknown. The data belong to a study of cytomegalovirus exposure and HLA in healthy donors. Study observations and caveats: The later analysis indicated that the majority of CMV-associated TCR beta chains appeared HLA-restricted.

Primers: 60 Vbeta forward and 13 Jbeta reverse. Sequencing was performed with immunoSEQ multiplex PCR; in TCRdb, only in-frame clones are kept and a portion is missing. The table has fewer than 200,000 clones, 75% to 85% seen once. Sequencing used PBMCs. This clonotype was obtained from a man aged 45-65 years in good health and CMV-seropositive.

The CDR3 bases are TGTGCCAGCAGCGTAGATGGCGGTTACAATGAGCAGTTCTTC. This sequence encodes CASSVDGGYNEQFF. The chain couples TRBV9 to TRBJ2-1; D uncertain. In germline, CDR1 is SGDLS, CDR2 YYNGEE. CDR3 length equals 14 residues. V lost 0 bases, J lost 4 bases, and 8 bases lay in between.